These 8 T cell receptor beta chains share one sample of origin, sequenced in a study of blood T cell repertoires in COVID-19. Using immunoSEQ multiplex PCR, the repertoire was profiled, and TCRdb retains in-frame clones only, with some absent. Here the sample spans 75,000 to 80,000 clones, approximately 85% being singletons. What was sequenced was peripheral blood. These receptors all come from a man in his sixties with COVID-19, enrolled during active disease.

This clone was detected once. The J gene is TRBJ2-7, the V gene TRBV27; D possibly corresponds to TRBD2 (5 bases). The CDR3 contains 10 residues. Trimming took 4 bases from V and 12 from J, leaving 10 bases between them. Germline CDR1 reads MNHEY; CDR2 reads SMNVEV (reference sequence). In nucleotides, the CDR3 is TGTGCCAGCAGTTGGGAGCTCCGGTACTTC. This codes for CASSWELRYF.

The rearrangement links TRBV18 to TRBJ2-7; D is possibly TRBD1 (5 bases). The CDR3 has 15 residues. Germline V gene data show CDR1 as KGHSH and CDR2 as LQKENI. V was shortened by 3 bases and J by 7 bases, with 19 bases between the two germline ends. CDR3 coding DNA: TGTGCCAGCTCACCCCCAAGCGACAGATCTTCGGAGCAGTACTTC. This sequence encodes CASSPPSDRSSEQYF.

The chain uses TRBV28 and TRBJ1-3; D might be TRBD1 (5 bases). The CDR3 extends over 19 amino acids. CDR1 is MDHEN, CDR2 SYDVKM, per germline. V was cut by 4 bases and J by 0 bases, with 22 bases left in between. CDR3 nucleotide sequence: TGTGCCAGCAGTTCTGGCGGGGGAATTGGTCCCAACTCTGGAAACACCATATATTTT. Its protein product is CASSSGGGIGPNSGNTIYF. Together with reference TRBV28 and TRBJ1-3, the CDR3 gives the full variable domain: DVKVTQSSRYLVKRTGEKVFLECVQDMDHENMFWYRQDPGLGLRLIYFSYDVKMKEKGDIPEGYSVSREKKERFSLILESASTNQTSMYLCASSSGGGIGPNSGNTIYFGEGSWLTVV.

V is TRBV29-1 and J is TRBJ1-6; 7 nucleotides match TRBD1. CDR3 size: 15 residues. From germline, CDR1 is SQVTM and CDR2 ANQGSEA. V gave up 6 bases and J gave up 7 bases; unmatched junction bases: 12. CDR3 amino acids: CSVTTVTGSNSPLHF. CDR3 nucleotide sequence: TGCAGCGTCACCACTGTGACAGGGTCCAATTCACCCCTCCACTTT.

The chain joins TRBV7-9 to TRBJ2-5; weak D call: TRBD2 (5 bases). This CDR3 is 14 amino acids long. Deletions cut 7 bases from V and 5 bases from J, with 17 bases between. Per germline, CDR1 SEHNR and CDR2 FQNEAQ (reference sequence). CDR3 DNA sequence: TGTGCCAGCACCGACCTCGGACTGGACGAGACCCAGTACTTC. Amino acids: CASTDLGLDETQYF.

The V gene is TRBV6-1, the J gene TRBJ2-1, with TRBD1 matching 7 bases. CDR3 length equals 15 residues. Germline loops: CDR1 MNHNS, CDR2 SASEGT. V trimming: 2 bases; J trimming: 6 bases; junction bases outside the gene matches: 7. In DNA form, the CDR3 reads TGTGCCAGCAGTGAAAGACAGGGTCGGGCCAATGAGCAGTTCTTC. Its translation is CASSERQGRANEQFF.

The V call is TRBV2, the J call TRBJ1-5, with D possibly TRBD1 on 5 matching bases. Germline values: CDR1 SNHLY, CDR2 FYNNEI. The CDR3 spans 16 residues. V lost 4 bases and J 0 bases, leaving 13 bases between the germline ends. CDR3 protein: CASSGGGGYSNQPQHF. CDR3 DNA sequence: TGTGCCAGCAGTGGGGGGGGAGGGTATAGCAATCAGCCCCAGCATTTT.

The chain links TRBV7-2 to TRBJ2-7; 9 nucleotides match TRBD2. CDR1 and CDR2 (germline): SGHTA, FQGNSA. The junction had 3 bases not matched to a gene; V was cut back by 0 bases and J by 6 bases. The CDR3 covers 14 residues. The CDR3 sequence is CASSLALSGGEQYF. The CDR3 region has the DNA TGTGCCAGCAGCTTAGCGCTTAGCGGGGGCGAGCAGTACTTC.